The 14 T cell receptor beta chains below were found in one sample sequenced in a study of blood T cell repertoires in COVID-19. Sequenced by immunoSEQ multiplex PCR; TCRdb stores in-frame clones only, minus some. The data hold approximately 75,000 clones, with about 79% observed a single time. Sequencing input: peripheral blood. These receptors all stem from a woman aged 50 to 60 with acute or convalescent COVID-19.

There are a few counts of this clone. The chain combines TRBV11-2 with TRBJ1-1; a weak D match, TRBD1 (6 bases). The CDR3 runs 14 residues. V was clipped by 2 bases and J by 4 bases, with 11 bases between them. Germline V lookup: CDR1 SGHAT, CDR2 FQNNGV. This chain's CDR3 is CASSLPTGSTEAFF. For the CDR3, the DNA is TGTGCCAGCAGCTTACCTACAGGGAGCACTGAAGCTTTCTTT. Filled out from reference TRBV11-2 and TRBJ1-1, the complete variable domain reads EAGVAQSPRYKIIEKRQSVAFWCNPISGHATLYWYQQILGQGPKLLIQFQNNGVVDDSQLPKDRFSAERLKGVDSTLKIQPAKLEDSAVYLCASSLPTGSTEAFFGQGTRLTVV.

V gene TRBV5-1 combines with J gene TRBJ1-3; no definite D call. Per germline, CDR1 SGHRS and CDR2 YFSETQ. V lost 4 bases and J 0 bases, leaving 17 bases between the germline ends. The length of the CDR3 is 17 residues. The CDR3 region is CASSREGLGLSGNTIYF. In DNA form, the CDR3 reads TGCGCCAGCAGCCGTGAGGGATTAGGGCTCTCTGGAAACACCATATATTTT. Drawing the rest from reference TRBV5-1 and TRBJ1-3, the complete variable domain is KAGVTQTPRYLIKTRGQQVTLSCSPISGHRSVSWYQQTPGQGLQFLFEYFSETQRNKGNFPGRFSGRQFSNSRSEMNVSTLELGDSALYLCASSREGLGLSGNTIYFGEGSWLTVV.

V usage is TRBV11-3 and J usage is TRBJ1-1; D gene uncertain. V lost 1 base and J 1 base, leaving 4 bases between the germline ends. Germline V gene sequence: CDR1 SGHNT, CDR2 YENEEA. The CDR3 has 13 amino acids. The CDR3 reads CASSLGGNTEAFF. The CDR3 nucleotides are TGTGCCAGCAGCTTAGGAGGGAACACTGAAGCTTTCTTT.

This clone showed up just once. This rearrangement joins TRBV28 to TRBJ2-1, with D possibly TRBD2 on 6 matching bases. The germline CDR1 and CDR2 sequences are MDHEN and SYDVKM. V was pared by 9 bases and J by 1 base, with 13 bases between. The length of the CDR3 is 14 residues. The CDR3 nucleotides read TGTGCCAGTGACGGGACTTCGTCCTACAATGAGCAGTTCTTC. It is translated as CASDGTSSYNEQFF.

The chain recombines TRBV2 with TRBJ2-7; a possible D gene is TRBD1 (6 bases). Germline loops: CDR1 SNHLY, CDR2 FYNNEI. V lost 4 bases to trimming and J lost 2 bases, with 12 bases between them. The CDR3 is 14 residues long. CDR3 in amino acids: CASSVYRETYEQYF. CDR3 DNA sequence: TGTGCCAGCAGTGTGTACAGGGAGACCTACGAGCAGTACTTC.

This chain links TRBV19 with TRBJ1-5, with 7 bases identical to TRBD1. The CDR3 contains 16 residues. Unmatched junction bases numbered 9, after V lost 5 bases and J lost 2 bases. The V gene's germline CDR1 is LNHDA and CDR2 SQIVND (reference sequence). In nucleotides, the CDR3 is TGTGCCAGTAGTCTACAGGGGATGAGGGGCAATCAGCCCCAGCATTTT. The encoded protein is CASSLQGMRGNQPQHF.

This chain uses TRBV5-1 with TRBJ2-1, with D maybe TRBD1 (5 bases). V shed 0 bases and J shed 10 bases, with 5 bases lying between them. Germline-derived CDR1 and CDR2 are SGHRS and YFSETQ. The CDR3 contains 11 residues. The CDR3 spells CASSLDREQFF. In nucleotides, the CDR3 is TGCGCCAGCAGCTTGGACAGGGAGCAGTTCTTC.

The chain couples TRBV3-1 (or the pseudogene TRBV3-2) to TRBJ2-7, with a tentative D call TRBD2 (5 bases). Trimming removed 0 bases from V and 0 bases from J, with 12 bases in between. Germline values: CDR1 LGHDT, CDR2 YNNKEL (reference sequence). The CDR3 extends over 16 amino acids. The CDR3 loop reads CASSQDQRGPSYEQYF. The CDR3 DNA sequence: TGTGCCAGCAGCCAAGATCAGAGAGGGCCCTCCTACGAGCAGTACTTC.

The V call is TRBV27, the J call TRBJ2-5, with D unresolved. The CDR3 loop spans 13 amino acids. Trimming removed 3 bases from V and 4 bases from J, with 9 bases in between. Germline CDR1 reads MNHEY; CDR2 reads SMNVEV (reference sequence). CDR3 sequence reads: CASSFSPRETQYF. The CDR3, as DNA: TGTGCCAGCAGTTTTTCTCCCAGAGAGACCCAGTACTTC.

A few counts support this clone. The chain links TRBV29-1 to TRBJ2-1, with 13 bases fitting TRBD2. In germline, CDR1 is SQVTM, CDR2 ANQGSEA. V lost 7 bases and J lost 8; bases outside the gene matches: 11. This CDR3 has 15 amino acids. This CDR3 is CSAFLLAGGTYEQFF. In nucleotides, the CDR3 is TGCAGCGCTTTCCTACTAGCGGGAGGGACTTATGAGCAGTTCTTC.

CDR3 in amino acids: CASRTYTEAFF. The CDR3 coding sequence is TGTGCCAGCAGGACATACACTGAAGCTTTCTTT. The rearrangement uses TRBV2 and TRBJ1-1, with no clear D. Germline V gene sequence: CDR1 SNHLY, CDR2 FYNNEI. The CDR3 sequence is 11 residues long. The ends were cut back, 6 bases at V and 3 bases at J, with 5 bases in the middle.

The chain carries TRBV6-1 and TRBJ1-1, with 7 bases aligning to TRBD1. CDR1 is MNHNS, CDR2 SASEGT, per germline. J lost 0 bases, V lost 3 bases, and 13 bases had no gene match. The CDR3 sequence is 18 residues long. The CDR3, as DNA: TGTGCCAGCAGTGAGTACCCCTCATCCGGGACAGTGAACACTGAAGCTTTCTTT. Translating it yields CASSEYPSSGTVNTEAFF.

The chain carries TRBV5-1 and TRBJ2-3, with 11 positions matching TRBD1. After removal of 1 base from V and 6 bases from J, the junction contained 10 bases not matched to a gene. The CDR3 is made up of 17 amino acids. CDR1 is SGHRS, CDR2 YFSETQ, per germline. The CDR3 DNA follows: TGCGCCAGCAGCTTGTCACGTGGACAGGGGGCATGGGATACGCAGTATTTT. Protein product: CASSLSRGQGAWDTQYF.

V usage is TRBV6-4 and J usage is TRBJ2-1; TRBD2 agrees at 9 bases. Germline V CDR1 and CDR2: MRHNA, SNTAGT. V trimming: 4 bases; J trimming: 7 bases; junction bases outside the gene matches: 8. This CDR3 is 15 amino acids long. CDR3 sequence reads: CASSGEAGGGNEQFF. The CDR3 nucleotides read TGTGCCAGCAGTGGAGAAGCGGGAGGTGGGAATGAGCAGTTCTTC.